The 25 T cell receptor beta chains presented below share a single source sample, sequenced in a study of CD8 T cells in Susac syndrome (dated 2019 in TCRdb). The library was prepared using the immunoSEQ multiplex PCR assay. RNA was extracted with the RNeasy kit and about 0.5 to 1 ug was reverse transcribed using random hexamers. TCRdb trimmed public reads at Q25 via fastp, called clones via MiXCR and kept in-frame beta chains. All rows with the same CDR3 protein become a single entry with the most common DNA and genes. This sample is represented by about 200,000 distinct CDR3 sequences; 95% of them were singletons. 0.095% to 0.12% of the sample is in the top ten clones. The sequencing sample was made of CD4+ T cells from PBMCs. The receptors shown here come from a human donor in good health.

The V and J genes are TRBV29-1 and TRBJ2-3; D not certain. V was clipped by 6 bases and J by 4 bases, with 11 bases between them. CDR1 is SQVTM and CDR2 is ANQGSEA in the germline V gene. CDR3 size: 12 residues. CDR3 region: CSVGPRADTQYF. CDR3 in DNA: TGCAGCGTCGGCCCTAGGGCAGATACGCAGTATTTT.

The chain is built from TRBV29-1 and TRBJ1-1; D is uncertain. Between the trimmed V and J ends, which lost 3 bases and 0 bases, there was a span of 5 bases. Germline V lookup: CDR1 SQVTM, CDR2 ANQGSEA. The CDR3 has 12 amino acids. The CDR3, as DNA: TGCAGCGTTGATAGTATGAACACTGAAGCTTTCTTT. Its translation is CSVDSMNTEAFF.

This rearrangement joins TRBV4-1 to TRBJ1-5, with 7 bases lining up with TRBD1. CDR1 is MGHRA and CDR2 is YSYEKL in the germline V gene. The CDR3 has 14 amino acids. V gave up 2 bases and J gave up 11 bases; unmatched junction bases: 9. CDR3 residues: CASSQTDRRWAQHF. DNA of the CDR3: TGCGCCAGCAGCCAAACGGACAGGAGATGGGCCCAGCATTTT.

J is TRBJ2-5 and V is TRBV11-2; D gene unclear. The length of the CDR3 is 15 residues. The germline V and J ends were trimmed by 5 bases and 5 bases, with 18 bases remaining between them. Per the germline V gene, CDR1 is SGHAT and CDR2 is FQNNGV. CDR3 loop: CASSAHVTQRETQYF. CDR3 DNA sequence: TGTGCCAGCAGCGCCCATGTGACGCAACGGGAGACCCAGTACTTC.

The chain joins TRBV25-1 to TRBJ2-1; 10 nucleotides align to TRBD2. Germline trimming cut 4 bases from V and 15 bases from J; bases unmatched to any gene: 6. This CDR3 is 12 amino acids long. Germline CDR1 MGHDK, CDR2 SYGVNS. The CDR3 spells CASSGTSGVAFF. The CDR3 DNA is TGTGCCAGCAGTGGTACTAGCGGGGTCGCGTTCTTC.

CDR3 sequence: CASSVMTAGANVLTF. In DNA form, the CDR3 reads TGTGCCAGCAGCGTAATGACAGCTGGGGCCAACGTCCTGACTTTC. The V and J genes are TRBV9 and TRBJ2-6; weak D call: TRBD1 (5 bases). Trimming left V 1 base short and J 2 bases short, with 7 bases between. The CDR3 loop spans 15 amino acids. Germline V gene lookup returns CDR1 SGDLS and CDR2 YYNGEE. Full variable domain (remainder filled in from reference TRBV9 and TRBJ2-6): DSGVTQTPKHLITATGQRVTLRCSPRSGDLSVYWYQQSLDQGLQFLIQYYNGEERAKGNILERFSAQQFPDLHSELNLSSLELGDSALYFCASSVMTAGANVLTFGAGSRLTVL.

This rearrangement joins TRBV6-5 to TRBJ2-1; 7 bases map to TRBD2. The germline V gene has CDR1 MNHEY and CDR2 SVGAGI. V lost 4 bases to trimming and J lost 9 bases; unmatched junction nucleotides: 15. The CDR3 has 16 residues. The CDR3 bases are TGTGCCAGCAGTTCTGATCGGGGACTAAAATTTGCTGAGCAGTTCTTC. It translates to CASSSDRGLKFAEQFF.

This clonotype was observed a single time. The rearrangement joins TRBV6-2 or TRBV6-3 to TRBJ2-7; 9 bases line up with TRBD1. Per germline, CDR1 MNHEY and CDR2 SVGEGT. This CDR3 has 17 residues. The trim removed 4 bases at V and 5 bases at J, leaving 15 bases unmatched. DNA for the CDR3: TGTGCCAGCAGTTCCCTACCCAGTCCGACAGGGGGTAACGAGCAGTACTTC. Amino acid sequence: CASSSLPSPTGGNEQYF.

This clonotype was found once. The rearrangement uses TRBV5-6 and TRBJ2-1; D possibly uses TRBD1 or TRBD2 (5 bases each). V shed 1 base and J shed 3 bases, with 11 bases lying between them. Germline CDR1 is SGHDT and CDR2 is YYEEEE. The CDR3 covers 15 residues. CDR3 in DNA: TGTGCCAGCAGCTTGTTTGGGACCCGCTACAATGAGCAGTTCTTC. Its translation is CASSLFGTRYNEQFF.

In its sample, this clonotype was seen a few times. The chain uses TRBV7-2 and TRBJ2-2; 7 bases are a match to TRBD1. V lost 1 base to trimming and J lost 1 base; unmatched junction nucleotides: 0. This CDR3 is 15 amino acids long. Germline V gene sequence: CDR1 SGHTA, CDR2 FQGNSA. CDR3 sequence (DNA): TGTGCCAGCAGCTTAGGACAGGGGAACACCGGGGAGCTGTTTTTT. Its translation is CASSLGQGNTGELFF.

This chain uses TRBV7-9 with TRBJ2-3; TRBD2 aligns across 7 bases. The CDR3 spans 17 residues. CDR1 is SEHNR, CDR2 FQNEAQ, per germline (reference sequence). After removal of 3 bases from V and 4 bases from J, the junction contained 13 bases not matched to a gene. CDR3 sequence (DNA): TGTGCCAGCAGCTTCCACCTGACTAGCCCCAGCGCAGATACGCAGTATTTT. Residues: CASSFHLTSPSADTQYF.

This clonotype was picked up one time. The CDR3 DNA sequence: TGTGCCAGCAGCTTGGTCGGGACTGGAAACACCATATATTTT. This gives the protein CASSLVGTGNTIYF. The rearrangement joins TRBV7-9 to TRBJ1-3; D gene ambiguous. The CDR3 is made up of 14 amino acids. The V gene lost 3 bases and the J gene lost 2 bases, with 8 bases spanning the gap. Per the germline V gene, CDR1 is SEHNR and CDR2 is FQNEAQ (reference sequence). Full variable domain (missing parts from reference TRBV7-9 and TRBJ1-3): DTGVSQNPRHKITKRGQNVTFRCDPISEHNRLYWYRQTLGQGPEFLTYFQNEAQLEKSRLLSDRFSAERPKGSFSTLEIQRTEQGDSAMYLCASSLVGTGNTIYFGEGSWLTVV.

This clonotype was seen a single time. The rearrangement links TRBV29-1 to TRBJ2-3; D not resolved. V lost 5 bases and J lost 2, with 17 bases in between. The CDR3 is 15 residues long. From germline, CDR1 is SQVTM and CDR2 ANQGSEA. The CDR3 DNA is TGCAGCGTTCAGGATCCGATGCGGACCACAGATACGCAGTATTTT. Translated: CSVQDPMRTTDTQYF.

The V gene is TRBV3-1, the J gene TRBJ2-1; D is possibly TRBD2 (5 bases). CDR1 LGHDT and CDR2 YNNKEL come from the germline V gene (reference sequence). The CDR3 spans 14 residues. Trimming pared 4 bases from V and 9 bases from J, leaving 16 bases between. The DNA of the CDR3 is TGTGCCAGCAGCCGGGTGTCGGGGATTGGTGAGCAGTTCTTC. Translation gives CASSRVSGIGEQFF.

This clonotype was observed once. CDR3 sequence (DNA): TGTGCCAGCAGCTTCCCCTGGTCGGGGGGCGAAGAGACCCAGTACTTC. This sequence encodes CASSFPWSGGEETQYF. This chain joins TRBV7-9 and TRBJ2-5; possible D gene TRBD2, 7 bases. Germline lookup yields CDR1 SEHNR and CDR2 FQNEAQ (reference sequence). The V end was cut by 3 bases, the J end by 3 bases, with 17 bases between. The CDR3 contains 16 residues.

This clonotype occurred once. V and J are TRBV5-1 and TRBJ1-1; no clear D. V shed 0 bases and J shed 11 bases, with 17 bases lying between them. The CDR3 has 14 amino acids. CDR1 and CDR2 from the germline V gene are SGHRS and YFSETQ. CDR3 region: CASSLVSTSGLAFF. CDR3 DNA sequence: TGCGCCAGCAGCTTGGTCTCTACCTCGGGTCTGGCTTTCTTT.

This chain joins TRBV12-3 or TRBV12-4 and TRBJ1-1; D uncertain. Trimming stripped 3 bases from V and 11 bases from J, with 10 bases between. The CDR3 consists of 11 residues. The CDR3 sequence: CASSFGQIAFF. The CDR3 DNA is TGTGCCAGCAGTTTTGGTCAGATTGCTTTCTTT.

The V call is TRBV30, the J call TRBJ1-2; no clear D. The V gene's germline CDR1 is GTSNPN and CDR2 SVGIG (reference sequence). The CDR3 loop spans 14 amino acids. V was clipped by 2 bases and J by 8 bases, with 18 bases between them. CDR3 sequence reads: CAWSPLRKEGGYTF. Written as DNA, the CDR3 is TGTGCCTGGAGTCCTTTGCGGAAGGAGGGCGGCTACACCTTC.

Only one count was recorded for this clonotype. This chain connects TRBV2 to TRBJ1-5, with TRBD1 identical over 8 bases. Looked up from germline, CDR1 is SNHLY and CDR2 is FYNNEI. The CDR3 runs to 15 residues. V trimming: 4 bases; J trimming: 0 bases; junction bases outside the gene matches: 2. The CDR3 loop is CASSVGTGSNQPQHF. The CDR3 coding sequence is TGTGCCAGCAGTGTTGGGACAGGTAGCAATCAGCCCCAGCATTTT. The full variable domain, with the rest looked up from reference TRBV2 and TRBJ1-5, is EPEVTQTPSHQVTQMGQEVILRCVPISNHLYFYWYRQILGQKVEFLVSFYNNEISEKSEIFDDQFSVERPDGSNFTLKIRSTKLEDSAMYFCASSVGTGSNQPQHFGDGTRLSIL.

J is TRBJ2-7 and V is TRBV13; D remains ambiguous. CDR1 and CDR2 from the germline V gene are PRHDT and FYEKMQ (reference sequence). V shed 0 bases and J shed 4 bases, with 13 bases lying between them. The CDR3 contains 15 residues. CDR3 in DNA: TGTGCCAGCAGCTTAGGTGGCAACGAGGAGTACGAGCAGTACTTC. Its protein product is CASSLGGNEEYEQYF.

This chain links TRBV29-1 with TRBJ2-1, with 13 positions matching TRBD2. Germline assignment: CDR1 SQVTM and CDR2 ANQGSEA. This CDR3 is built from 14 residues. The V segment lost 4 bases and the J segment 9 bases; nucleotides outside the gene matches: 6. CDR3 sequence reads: CSVARTSGSSEQFF. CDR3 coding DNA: TGCAGCGTTGCTAGGACTAGCGGGAGTAGTGAGCAGTTCTTC.

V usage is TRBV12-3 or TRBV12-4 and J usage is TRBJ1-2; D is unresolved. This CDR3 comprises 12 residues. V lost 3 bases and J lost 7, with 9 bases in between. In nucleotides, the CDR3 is TGTGCCAGCAGTTTGACGCTAGGTGGCTACACCTTC. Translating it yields CASSLTLGGYTF.

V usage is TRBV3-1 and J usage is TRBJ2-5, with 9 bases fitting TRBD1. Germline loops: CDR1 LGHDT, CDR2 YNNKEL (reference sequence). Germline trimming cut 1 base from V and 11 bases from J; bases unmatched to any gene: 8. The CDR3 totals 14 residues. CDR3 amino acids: CASSQVDYRGQQYF. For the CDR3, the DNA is TGTGCCAGCAGCCAAGTCGATTACAGGGGGCAACAGTACTTC.

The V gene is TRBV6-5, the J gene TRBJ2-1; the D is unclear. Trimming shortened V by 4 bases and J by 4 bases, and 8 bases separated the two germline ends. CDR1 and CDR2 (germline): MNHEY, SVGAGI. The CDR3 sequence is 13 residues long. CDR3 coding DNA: TGTGCCAGCAGTTCCGGACGGTACAATGAGCAGTTCTTC. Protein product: CASSSGRYNEQFF.

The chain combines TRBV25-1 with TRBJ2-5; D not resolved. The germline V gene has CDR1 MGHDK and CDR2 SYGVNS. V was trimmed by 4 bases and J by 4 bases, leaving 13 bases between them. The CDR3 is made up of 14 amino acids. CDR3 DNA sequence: TGTGCCAGCAGTGGTCGACACAGCCTAGAGACCCAGTACTTC. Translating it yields CASSGRHSLETQYF.